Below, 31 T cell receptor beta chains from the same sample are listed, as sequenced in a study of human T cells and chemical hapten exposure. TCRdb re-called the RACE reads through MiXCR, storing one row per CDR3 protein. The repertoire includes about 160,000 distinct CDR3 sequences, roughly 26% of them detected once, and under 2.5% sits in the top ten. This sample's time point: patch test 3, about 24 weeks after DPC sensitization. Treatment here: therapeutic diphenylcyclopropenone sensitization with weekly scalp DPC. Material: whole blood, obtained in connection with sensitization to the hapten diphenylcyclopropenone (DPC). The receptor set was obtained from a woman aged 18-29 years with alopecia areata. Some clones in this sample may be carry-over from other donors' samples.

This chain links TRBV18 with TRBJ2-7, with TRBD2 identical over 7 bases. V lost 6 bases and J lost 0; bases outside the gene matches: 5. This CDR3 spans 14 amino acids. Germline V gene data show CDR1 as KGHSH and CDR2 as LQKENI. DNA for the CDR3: TGTGCCAGCTCCCTCCTAGCGGCCTCCTACGAGCAGTACTTC. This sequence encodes CASSLLAASYEQYF.

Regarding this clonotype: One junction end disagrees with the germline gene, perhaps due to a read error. CDR3 DNA: TGCGCCAGCGGTGAGTCGAAGGGAGCTAACTATGGCTACACCTTC. Translation: CASGESKGANYGYTF. This sequence joins TRBV10-2 and TRBJ1-2; D is uncertain. The germline CDR1 and CDR2 sequences are WSHSY and SAAADI. The CDR3 is 15 amino acids.

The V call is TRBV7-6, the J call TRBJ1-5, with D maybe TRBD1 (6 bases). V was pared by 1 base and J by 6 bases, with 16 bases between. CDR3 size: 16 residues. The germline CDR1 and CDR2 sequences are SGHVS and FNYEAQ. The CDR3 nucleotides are TGTGCCAGCAGCTTAGAGTCAGGGGTTTTTAGTCAGCCCCAGCATTTT. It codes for CASSLESGVFSQPQHF. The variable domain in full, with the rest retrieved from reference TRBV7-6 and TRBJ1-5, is GAGVSQSPRYKVTKRGQDVALRCDPISGHVSLYWYRQALGQGPEFLTYFNYEAQQDKSGLPNDRFSAERPEGSISTLTIQRTEQRDSAMYRCASSLESGVFSQPQHFGDGTRLSIL.

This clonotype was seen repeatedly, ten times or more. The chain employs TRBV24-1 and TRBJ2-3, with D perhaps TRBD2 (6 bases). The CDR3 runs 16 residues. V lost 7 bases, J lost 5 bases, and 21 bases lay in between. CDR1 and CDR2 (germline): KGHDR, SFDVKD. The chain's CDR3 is CATSPQTGLRGDTQYF. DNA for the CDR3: TGTGCCACCAGCCCCCAAACGGGACTGAGGGGAGATACGCAGTATTTT.

The CDR3 loop is CASSQEEFYEQFF. CDR3 sequence (DNA): TGCGCCAGCAGCCAAGAGGAGTTCTATGAGCAGTTCTTC. The V gene is TRBV4-3, the J gene TRBJ2-1; D is unclear. CDR1 and CDR2 from the germline V gene are LGHNA and YSLEER. Trimming shortened V by 0 bases and J by 8 bases, and 8 bases separated the two germline ends. The CDR3 length is 13 residues.

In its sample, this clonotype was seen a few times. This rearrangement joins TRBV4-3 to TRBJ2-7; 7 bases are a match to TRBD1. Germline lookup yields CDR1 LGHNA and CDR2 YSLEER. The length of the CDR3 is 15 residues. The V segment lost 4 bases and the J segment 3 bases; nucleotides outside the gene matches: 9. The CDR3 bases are TGCGCCAGCAGCCCCCGACAGGGTCCCCTCTACGAGCAGTACTTC. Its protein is CASSPRQGPLYEQYF.

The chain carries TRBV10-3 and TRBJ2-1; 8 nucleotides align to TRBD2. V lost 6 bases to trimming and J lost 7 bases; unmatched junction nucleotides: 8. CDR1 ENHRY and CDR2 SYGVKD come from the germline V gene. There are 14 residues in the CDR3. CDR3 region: CAIRGGQRGNEQFF. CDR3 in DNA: TGTGCCATCAGGGGCGGGCAGCGGGGGAATGAGCAGTTCTTC.

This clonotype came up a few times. This CDR3 reads CASRLPPGPQRFSEKLFF. CDR3 in DNA: TGTGCCAGCAGACTGCCCCCGGGACCTCAGCGATTTTCTGAAAAACTGTTTTTT. The chain joins TRBV6-2 or TRBV6-3 to TRBJ1-4; D possibly corresponds to TRBD1 (5 bases). This CDR3 has 18 residues. Trimming shortened V by 6 bases and J by 7 bases, and 27 bases separated the two germline ends. Germline CDR1 and CDR2: MNHEY and SVGEGT.

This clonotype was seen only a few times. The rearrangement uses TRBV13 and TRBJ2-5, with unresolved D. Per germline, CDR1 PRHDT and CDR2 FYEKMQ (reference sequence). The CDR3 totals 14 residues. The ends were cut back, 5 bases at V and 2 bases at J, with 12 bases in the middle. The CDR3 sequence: CASSARTSQETQYF. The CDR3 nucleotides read TGTGCCAGCAGCGCTCGGACCTCGCAAGAGACCCAGTACTTC.

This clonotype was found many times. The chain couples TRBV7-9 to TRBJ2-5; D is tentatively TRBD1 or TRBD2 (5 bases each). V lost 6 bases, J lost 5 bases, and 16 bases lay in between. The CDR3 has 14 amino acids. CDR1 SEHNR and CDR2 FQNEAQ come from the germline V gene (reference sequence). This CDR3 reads CASRGEQSRETQYF. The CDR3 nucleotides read TGTGCCAGCAGGGGGGAACAGAGCCGGGAGACCCAGTACTTC.

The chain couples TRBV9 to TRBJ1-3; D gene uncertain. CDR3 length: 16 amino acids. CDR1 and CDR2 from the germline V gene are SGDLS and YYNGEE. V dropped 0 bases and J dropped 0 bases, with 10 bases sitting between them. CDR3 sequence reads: CASSVEIRASGNTIYF. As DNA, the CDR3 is TGTGCCAGCAGCGTAGAAATCCGGGCCTCTGGAAACACCATATATTTT.

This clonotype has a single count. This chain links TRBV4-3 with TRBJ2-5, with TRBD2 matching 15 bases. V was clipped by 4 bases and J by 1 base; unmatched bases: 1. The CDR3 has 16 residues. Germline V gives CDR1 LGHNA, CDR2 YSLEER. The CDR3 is CASSPGLAGGQETQYF. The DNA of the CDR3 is TGCGCCAGCAGCCCGGGACTAGCGGGAGGCCAAGAGACCCAGTACTTC.

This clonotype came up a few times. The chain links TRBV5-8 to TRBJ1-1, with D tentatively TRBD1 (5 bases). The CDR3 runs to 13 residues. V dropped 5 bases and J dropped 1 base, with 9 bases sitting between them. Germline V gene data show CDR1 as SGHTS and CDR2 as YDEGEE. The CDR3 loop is CASRLTENTEAFF. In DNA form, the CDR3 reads TGTGCCAGCAGGCTGACAGAGAACACTGAAGCTTTCTTT. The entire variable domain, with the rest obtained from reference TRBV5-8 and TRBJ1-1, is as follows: EAGVTQSPTHLIKTRGQQATLRCSPISGHTSVYWYQQALGLGLQFLLWYDEGEERNRGNFPPRFSGRQFPNYSSELNVNALELEDSALYLCASRLTENTEAFFGQGTRLTVV.

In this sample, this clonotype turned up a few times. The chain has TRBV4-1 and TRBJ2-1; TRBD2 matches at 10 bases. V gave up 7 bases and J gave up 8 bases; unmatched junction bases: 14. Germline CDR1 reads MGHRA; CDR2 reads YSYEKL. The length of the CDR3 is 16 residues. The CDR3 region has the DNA TGCGCCAGCAACGAAAGGACTAGCGGATCGTTCGATGAGCAGTTCTTC. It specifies CASNERTSGSFDEQFF.

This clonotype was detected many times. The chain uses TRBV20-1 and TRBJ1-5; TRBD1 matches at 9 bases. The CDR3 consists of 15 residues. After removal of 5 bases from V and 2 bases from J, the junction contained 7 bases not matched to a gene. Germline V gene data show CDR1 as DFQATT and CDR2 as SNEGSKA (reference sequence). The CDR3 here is CSARQGVVGNQPQHF. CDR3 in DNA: TGCAGTGCTCGACAGGGGGTAGTGGGCAATCAGCCCCAGCATTTT.

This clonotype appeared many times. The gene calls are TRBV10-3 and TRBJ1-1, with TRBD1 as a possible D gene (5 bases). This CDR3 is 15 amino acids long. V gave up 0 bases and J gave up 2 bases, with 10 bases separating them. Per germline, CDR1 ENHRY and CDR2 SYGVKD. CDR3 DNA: TGTGCCATCAGTGAGTCACAGGACCTTAACACTGAAGCTTTCTTT. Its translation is CAISESQDLNTEAFF.

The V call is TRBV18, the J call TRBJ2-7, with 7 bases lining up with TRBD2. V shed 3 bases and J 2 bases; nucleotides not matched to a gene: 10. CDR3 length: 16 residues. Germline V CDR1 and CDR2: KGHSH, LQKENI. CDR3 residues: CASSPSSGPAPYEQYF. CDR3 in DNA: TGTGCCAGCTCACCCTCTAGCGGCCCCGCCCCCTACGAGCAGTACTTC.

The CDR3 DNA follows: TGTGCCAGCATCCCGGGACAGTTTAGCAATCAGCCCCAGCATTTT. This codes for CASIPGQFSNQPQHF. V is TRBV12-3 or TRBV12-4 and J is TRBJ1-5; 7 nucleotides align to TRBD1. The CDR3 runs to 15 residues. Trimming removed 7 bases from V and 0 bases from J; junction bases left unmatched: 6.

CDR3 bases: TGCGCCAGCAGCTTGGGGGGGGGCGCTGGCCTGAACACTGAAGCTTTCTTT. Translation gives CASSLGGGAGLNTEAFF. V is TRBV5-1 and J is TRBJ1-1; possible D gene TRBD1, 6 bases. V lost 0 bases to trimming and J lost 0 bases, with 15 bases between them. CDR1 and CDR2 from the germline V gene are SGHRS and YFSETQ. The CDR3 has 17 residues.

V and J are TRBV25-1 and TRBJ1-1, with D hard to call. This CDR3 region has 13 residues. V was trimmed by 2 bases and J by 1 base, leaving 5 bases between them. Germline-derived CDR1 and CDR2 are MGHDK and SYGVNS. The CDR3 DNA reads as TGTGCCAGCAGTGAAGCTGGGAACACTGAAGCTTTCTTT. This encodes CASSEAGNTEAFF.

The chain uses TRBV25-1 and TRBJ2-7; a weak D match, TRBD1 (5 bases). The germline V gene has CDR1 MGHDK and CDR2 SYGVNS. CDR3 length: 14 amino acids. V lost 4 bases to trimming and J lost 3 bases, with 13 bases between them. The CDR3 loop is CASSGRPQGYEQYF. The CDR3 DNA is TGTGCCAGCAGTGGCAGGCCGCAGGGCTACGAGCAGTACTTC.

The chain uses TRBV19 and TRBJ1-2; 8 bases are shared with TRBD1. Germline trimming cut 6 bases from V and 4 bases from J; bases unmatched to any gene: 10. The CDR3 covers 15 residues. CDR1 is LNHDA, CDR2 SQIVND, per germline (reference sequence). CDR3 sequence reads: CASSSIRTGTYGYTF. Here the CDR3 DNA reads TGTGCCAGTAGCTCGATAAGGACAGGGACCTATGGCTACACCTTC.

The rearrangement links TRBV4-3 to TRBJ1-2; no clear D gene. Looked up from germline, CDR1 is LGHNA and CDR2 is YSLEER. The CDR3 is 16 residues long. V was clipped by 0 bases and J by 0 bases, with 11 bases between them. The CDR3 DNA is TGCGCCAGCAGCCAAGAGTCGGGCGAAGCTAACTATGGCTACACCTTC. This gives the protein CASSQESGEANYGYTF.

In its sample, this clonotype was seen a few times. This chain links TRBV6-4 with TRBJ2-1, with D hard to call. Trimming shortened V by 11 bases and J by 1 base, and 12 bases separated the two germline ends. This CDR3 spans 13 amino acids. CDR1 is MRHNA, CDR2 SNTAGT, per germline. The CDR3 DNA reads TGTGCCTCCTCTCCCTCATCCTACAATGAGCAGTTCTTC. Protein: CASSPSSYNEQFF.

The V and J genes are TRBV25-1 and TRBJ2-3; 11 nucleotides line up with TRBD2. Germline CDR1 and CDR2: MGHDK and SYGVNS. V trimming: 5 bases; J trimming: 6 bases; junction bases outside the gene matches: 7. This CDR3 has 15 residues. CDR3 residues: CASSQTSGIRDTQYF. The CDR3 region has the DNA TGTGCCAGCAGTCAGACTAGCGGGATAAGGGATACGCAGTATTTT.

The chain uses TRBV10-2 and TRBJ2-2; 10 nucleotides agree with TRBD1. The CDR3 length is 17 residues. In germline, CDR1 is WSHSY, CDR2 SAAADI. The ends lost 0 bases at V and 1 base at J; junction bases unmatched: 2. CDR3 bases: TGCGCCAGCAGTGAGTCGTGGACAGGGGGGAACACCGGGGAGCTGTTTTTT. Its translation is CASSESWTGGNTGELFF.

CDR3 sequence: CASSPPALVGYNEQFF. CDR3 bases: TGTGCCAGCTCACCACCAGCACTAGTGGGATACAATGAGCAGTTCTTC. The genes are TRBV18 and TRBJ2-1, with a tentative D call TRBD2 (5 bases). The germline V gene encodes CDR1 KGHSH and CDR2 LQKENI. This CDR3 contains 16 residues. Trimming removed 0 bases from V and 4 bases from J, with 13 bases in between.

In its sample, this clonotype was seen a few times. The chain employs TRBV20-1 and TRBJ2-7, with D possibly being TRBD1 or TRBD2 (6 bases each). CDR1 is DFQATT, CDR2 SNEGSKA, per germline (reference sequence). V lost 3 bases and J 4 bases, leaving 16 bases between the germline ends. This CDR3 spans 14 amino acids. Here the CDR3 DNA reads TGCAGTGCTAGGGAGGGGGGAGAGGGGTACGAGCAGTACTTC. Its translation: CSAREGGEGYEQYF.

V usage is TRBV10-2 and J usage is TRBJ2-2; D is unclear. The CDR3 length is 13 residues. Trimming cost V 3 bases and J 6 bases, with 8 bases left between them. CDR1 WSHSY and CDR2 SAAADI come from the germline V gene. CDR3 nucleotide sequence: TGCGCCAGCAGTGACTGGTTGGCCGGGGAGCTGTTTTTT. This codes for CASSDWLAGELFF.

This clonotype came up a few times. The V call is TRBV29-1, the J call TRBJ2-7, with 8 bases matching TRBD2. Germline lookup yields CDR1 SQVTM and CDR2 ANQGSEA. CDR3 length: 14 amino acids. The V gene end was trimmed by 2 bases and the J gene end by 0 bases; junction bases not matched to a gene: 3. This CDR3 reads CSVEIAGSSYEQYF. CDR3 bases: TGCAGCGTTGAAATAGCGGGAAGCTCCTACGAGCAGTACTTC.

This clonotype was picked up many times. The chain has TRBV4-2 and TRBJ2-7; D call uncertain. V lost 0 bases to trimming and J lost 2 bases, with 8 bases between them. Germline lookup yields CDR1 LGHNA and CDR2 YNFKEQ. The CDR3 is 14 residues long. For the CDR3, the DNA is TGTGCCAGCAGCCAAGACGCAGCCACCTACGAGCAGTACTTC. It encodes CASSQDAATYEQYF.